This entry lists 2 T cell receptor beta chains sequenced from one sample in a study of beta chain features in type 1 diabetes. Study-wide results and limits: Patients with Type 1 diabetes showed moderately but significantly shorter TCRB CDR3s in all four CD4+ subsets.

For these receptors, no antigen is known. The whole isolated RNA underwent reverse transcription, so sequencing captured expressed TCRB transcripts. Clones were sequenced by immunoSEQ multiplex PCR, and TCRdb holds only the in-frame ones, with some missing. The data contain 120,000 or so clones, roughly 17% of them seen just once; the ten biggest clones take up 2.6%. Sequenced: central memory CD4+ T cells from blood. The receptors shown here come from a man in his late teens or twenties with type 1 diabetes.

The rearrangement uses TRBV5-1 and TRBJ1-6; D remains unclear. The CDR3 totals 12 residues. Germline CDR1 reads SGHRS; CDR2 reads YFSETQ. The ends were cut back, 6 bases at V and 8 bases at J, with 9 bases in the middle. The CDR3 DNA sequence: TGCGCCAGCAAAATTGAGGATTCACCCCTCCACTTT. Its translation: CASKIEDSPLHF.

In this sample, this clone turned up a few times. The CDR3: CASSEYSALGDYEQYF. The CDR3 bases are TGTGCCAGCAGTGAATACTCGGCCCTAGGGGACTACGAGCAGTACTTC. The rearrangement links TRBV6-1 to TRBJ2-7; D is possibly TRBD1 (5 bases). The ends were cut back, 2 bases at V and 3 bases at J, with 17 bases in the middle. The V gene's germline CDR1 is MNHNS and CDR2 SASEGT. The length of the CDR3 is 16 residues.